One sample yielded the 23 T cell receptor beta chains listed below, sequenced in a study of cytomegalovirus exposure and HLA in healthy donors. Use of 60 Vbeta and 13 Jbeta primers characterized the PCR. Using immunoSEQ multiplex PCR, the repertoire was profiled, and TCRdb retains in-frame clones only, with some absent. In all, the sample yields around 150,000 clones. What was sequenced was PBMCs. The receptors were gathered from a woman aged 60-70 years in good health and CMV-seronegative.

The chain couples TRBV5-4 to TRBJ2-7, with 8 positions matching TRBD2. Per the germline V gene, CDR1 is SGHNT and CDR2 is YYREEE (reference sequence). The CDR3 has 15 amino acids. With V trimmed by 5 bases and J by 0 bases, 7 bases remained unmatched. The CDR3 coding sequence is TGTGCCAGCAGGCCCGGGACTAGTTTCTCCTACGAGCAGTACTTC. This gives the protein CASRPGTSFSYEQYF.

The CDR3 DNA sequence: TGTGCCATCAGTGAGTCCCAATTGGGCAGTGGCCAGCCCCAGCATTTT. Translation gives CAISESQLGSGQPQHF. The chain links TRBV10-3 to TRBJ1-5; D unresolved. Germline V gene data show CDR1 as ENHRY and CDR2 as SYGVKD. The CDR3 covers 16 residues. V shed 0 bases and J shed 7 bases, with 16 bases lying between them.

The chain employs TRBV5-1 and TRBJ2-7; D perhaps matches TRBD2 (7 bases). The CDR3 length is 15 residues. The germline V gene encodes CDR1 SGHRS and CDR2 YFSETQ. Trimming pared 4 bases from V and 4 bases from J, leaving 18 bases between. CDR3 protein: CASSEGGGARYEQYF. The DNA of the CDR3 is TGCGCCAGCAGCGAGGGAGGGGGGGCGCGTTACGAGCAGTACTTC.

V usage is TRBV15 and J usage is TRBJ2-5, with 10 bases fitting TRBD1. The DNA matches TRBJ2-7 better at its end, which makes the J call doubtful. This CDR3 has 16 residues. Germline CDR1 LNHNV, CDR2 YYDKDF (reference sequence). This chain's CDR3 is CATSRVPGTGVYEQYF. In nucleotides, the CDR3 is TGTGCCACCAGCAGAGTTCCCGGGACAGGGGTCTACGAGCAGTACTTC.

V usage is TRBV9 and J usage is TRBJ2-3; 8 nucleotides agree with TRBD2. Germline CDR1 is SGDLS and CDR2 is YYNGEE. V shed 3 bases and J 4 bases; nucleotides not matched to a gene: 10. This CDR3 has 16 residues. Written as DNA, the CDR3 is TGTGCCAGCAGCGAGAGCCCGGGGGGGGAGTCAGATACGCAGTATTTT. It specifies CASSESPGGESDTQYF.

V gene TRBV4-3 combines with J gene TRBJ2-6; D unresolved. Trimming cost V 1 base and J 0 bases, with 4 bases left between them. This CDR3 is built from 15 residues. CDR1 and CDR2 (germline): LGHNA, YSLEER. The CDR3 sequence: CASSQGASGANVLTF. The CDR3 DNA is TGCGCCAGCAGCCAAGGGGCCTCTGGGGCCAACGTCCTGACTTTC.

The chain joins TRBV9 to TRBJ2-3, with 8 positions matching TRBD1. CDR3 length: 14 residues. The V gene's germline CDR1 is SGDLS and CDR2 YYNGEE. V gave up 5 bases and J gave up 5 bases; unmatched junction bases: 7. CDR3 sequence (DNA): TGTGCCAGCAGATCGACAGGGGCGGTAGATACGCAGTATTTT. Protein: CASRSTGAVDTQYF.

The chain carries TRBV6-6 and TRBJ2-2, with TRBD2 as a possible D gene (7 bases). V lost 6 bases and J lost 1, with 12 bases in between. Per the germline V gene, CDR1 is MNHNY and CDR2 is SVGAGI (reference sequence). The CDR3 consists of 15 residues. The CDR3 sequence: CASRGGQVNTGELFF. The CDR3 nucleotides read TGTGCCAGCAGGGGGGGGCAGGTGAACACCGGGGAGCTGTTTTTT.

The genes are TRBV6-1 and TRBJ2-7; D not resolved. Trimming took off 1 base at V and 3 bases at J, with 4 bases between the two ends. This CDR3 comprises 12 residues. Germline CDR1 is MNHNS and CDR2 is SASEGT. The CDR3 region is CASSEVYYEQYF. The CDR3 DNA reads as TGTGCCAGCAGTGAAGTTTACTACGAGCAGTACTTC.

The V and J genes are TRBV2 and TRBJ1-1; 9 positions agree with TRBD1. This CDR3 is 16 amino acids long. CDR1 and CDR2 from the germline V gene are SNHLY and FYNNEI. Losses at the gene ends were 6 bases for V and 1 base for J; bases not matched to a gene: 9. CDR3 loop: CASSPGTGLGNTEAFF. The CDR3 bases are TGTGCCAGCAGCCCGGGGACAGGGCTTGGGAACACTGAAGCTTTCTTT.

The chain uses TRBV10-3 and TRBJ1-2; D may be TRBD1 (5 bases). Germline V CDR1 and CDR2: ENHRY, SYGVKD. V was pared by 6 bases and J by 6 bases, with 14 bases between. This CDR3 is built from 13 residues. The CDR3 region is CAISPPPGHGYTF. CDR3 nucleotides: TGTGCCATCAGCCCGCCCCCAGGGCATGGCTACACCTTC.

V usage is TRBV5-1 and J usage is TRBJ2-3; tentatively, D is TRBD1 (5 bases). Trimming took 4 bases from V and 0 from J, leaving 9 bases between them. Germline V lookup: CDR1 SGHRS, CDR2 YFSETQ. The length of the CDR3 is 14 residues. CDR3 DNA: TGCGCCAGCAGCGCTGACAGTAGCACAGATACGCAGTATTTT. Protein: CASSADSSTDTQYF. Full variable domain (rest looked up from reference TRBV5-1 and TRBJ2-3): KAGVTQTPRYLIKTRGQQVTLSCSPISGHRSVSWYQQTPGQGLQFLFEYFSETQRNKGNFPGRFSGRQFSNSRSEMNVSTLELGDSALYLCASSADSSTDTQYFGPGTRLTVL.

This chain joins TRBV6-7 and TRBJ1-1; D unclear. TRBV6-7 is recorded as an ORF, its role being uncertain. The V and J ends lost 2 bases and 0 bases respectively, with 13 bases between them. This CDR3 comprises 16 residues. The CDR3 loop is CASSYLAGKMNTEAFF. The CDR3 DNA is TGTGCCAGCAGTTACCTTGCCGGGAAAATGAACACTGAAGCTTTCTTT.

CDR3 protein: CASSVLSGTGSFYGYTF. CDR3 DNA sequence: TGTGCCAGCAGCGTCCTAAGTGGGACAGGATCTTTCTATGGCTACACCTTC. The chain employs TRBV9 and TRBJ1-2; 8 bases fit TRBD1. Germline V gives CDR1 SGDLS, CDR2 YYNGEE. Trimming took 2 bases from V and 4 from J; bases not matched to a gene: 13. This CDR3 is 17 amino acids long.

The chain has TRBV19 and TRBJ2-5; D is perhaps TRBD2 (7 bases). V lost 9 bases and J lost 5, with 25 bases in between. CDR1 is LNHDA, CDR2 SQIVND, per germline (reference sequence). The CDR3 has 16 residues. The CDR3 here is CASLKGGGNRWETQYF. CDR3 in DNA: TGTGCCAGCCTCAAGGGCGGGGGCAATCGATGGGAGACCCAGTACTTC.

The rearrangement uses TRBV2 and TRBJ1-1; D gene unclear. The germline V gene encodes CDR1 SNHLY and CDR2 FYNNEI. The CDR3 has 12 amino acids. V shed 10 bases and J shed 8 bases, with 17 bases lying between them. The CDR3 sequence: CATSSASREAFF. The DNA of the CDR3 is TGTGCCACTTCCAGCGCCTCCCGGGAAGCTTTCTTT.

A note on this clone: The same CDR3 can be traced to other DNA sequences in this sample. The chain is built from TRBV18 and TRBJ2-5; perhaps TRBD2 as D (6 bases). The V and J ends lost 0 bases and 5 bases respectively, with 10 bases between them. The germline V gene has CDR1 KGHSH and CDR2 LQKENI. CDR3 length: 14 amino acids. This CDR3 reads CASSPPAGGETQYF. CDR3 coding DNA: TGTGCCAGCTCACCACCGGCCGGAGGGGAGACCCAGTACTTC.

The chain couples TRBV27 to TRBJ2-5, with TRBD1 identical over 8 bases. CDR3 length equals 13 residues. The J segment lost 3 bases and the V segment lost 6 bases, leaving 3 bases of the junction unmatched. Per the germline V gene, CDR1 is MNHEY and CDR2 is SMNVEV (reference sequence). CDR3 DNA sequence: TGTGCCAGCAGCTGGACAGGGAAAGAGACCCAGTACTTC. This translates into CASSWTGKETQYF.

The J gene is TRBJ2-7, the V gene TRBV6-5, with D possibly matching TRBD2 (6 bases). The germline CDR1 and CDR2 sequences are MNHEY and SVGAGI. The germline V and J ends were trimmed by 4 bases and 3 bases, with 19 bases remaining between them. The length of the CDR3 is 16 residues. CDR3 loop: CASSLLLGTRDYEQYF. For the CDR3, the DNA is TGTGCCAGCAGTTTACTCCTTGGGACTCGTGACTACGAGCAGTACTTC.

V gene TRBV5-1 combines with J gene TRBJ2-2, with D possibly matching TRBD1 (5 bases). Trimming stripped 2 bases from V and 4 bases from J, with 12 bases between. Germline assignment: CDR1 SGHRS and CDR2 YFSETQ. The CDR3 is made up of 15 amino acids. The CDR3 sequence is CASSFGARATGELFF. CDR3 DNA sequence: TGCGCCAGCAGCTTTGGGGCAAGGGCCACCGGGGAGCTGTTTTTT.

The chain couples TRBV19 to TRBJ2-2; D is possibly TRBD1 (6 bases). This CDR3 spans 14 amino acids. Trimming shortened V by 6 bases and J by 2 bases, and 10 bases separated the two germline ends. CDR1 is LNHDA and CDR2 is SQIVND in the germline V gene (reference sequence). CDR3: CASRPTGNTGELFF. CDR3 in DNA: TGTGCCAGTAGGCCGACAGGTAACACCGGGGAGCTGTTTTTT.

The V call is TRBV5-1, the J call TRBJ1-1, with 7 bases lining up with TRBD1. Trimming cost V 5 bases and J 4 bases; bases outside gene matches: 8. Germline V gene lookup returns CDR1 SGHRS and CDR2 YFSETQ. This CDR3 region has 14 residues. The CDR3 loop reads CASRLTGLRTEAFF. In nucleotides, the CDR3 is TGCGCCAGCAGGCTGACAGGGTTGCGCACTGAAGCTTTCTTT.

CDR3 loop: CASSLIKGANTEAFF. CDR3 sequence (DNA): TGTGCCAGCAGCTTAATTAAGGGGGCGAACACTGAAGCTTTCTTT. The chain joins TRBV5-6 to TRBJ1-1; 7 nucleotides agree with TRBD1. CDR1 and CDR2 from the germline V gene are SGHDT and YYEEEE. This CDR3 has 15 residues. After removal of 2 bases from V and 1 base from J, the junction contained 5 bases not matched to a gene.